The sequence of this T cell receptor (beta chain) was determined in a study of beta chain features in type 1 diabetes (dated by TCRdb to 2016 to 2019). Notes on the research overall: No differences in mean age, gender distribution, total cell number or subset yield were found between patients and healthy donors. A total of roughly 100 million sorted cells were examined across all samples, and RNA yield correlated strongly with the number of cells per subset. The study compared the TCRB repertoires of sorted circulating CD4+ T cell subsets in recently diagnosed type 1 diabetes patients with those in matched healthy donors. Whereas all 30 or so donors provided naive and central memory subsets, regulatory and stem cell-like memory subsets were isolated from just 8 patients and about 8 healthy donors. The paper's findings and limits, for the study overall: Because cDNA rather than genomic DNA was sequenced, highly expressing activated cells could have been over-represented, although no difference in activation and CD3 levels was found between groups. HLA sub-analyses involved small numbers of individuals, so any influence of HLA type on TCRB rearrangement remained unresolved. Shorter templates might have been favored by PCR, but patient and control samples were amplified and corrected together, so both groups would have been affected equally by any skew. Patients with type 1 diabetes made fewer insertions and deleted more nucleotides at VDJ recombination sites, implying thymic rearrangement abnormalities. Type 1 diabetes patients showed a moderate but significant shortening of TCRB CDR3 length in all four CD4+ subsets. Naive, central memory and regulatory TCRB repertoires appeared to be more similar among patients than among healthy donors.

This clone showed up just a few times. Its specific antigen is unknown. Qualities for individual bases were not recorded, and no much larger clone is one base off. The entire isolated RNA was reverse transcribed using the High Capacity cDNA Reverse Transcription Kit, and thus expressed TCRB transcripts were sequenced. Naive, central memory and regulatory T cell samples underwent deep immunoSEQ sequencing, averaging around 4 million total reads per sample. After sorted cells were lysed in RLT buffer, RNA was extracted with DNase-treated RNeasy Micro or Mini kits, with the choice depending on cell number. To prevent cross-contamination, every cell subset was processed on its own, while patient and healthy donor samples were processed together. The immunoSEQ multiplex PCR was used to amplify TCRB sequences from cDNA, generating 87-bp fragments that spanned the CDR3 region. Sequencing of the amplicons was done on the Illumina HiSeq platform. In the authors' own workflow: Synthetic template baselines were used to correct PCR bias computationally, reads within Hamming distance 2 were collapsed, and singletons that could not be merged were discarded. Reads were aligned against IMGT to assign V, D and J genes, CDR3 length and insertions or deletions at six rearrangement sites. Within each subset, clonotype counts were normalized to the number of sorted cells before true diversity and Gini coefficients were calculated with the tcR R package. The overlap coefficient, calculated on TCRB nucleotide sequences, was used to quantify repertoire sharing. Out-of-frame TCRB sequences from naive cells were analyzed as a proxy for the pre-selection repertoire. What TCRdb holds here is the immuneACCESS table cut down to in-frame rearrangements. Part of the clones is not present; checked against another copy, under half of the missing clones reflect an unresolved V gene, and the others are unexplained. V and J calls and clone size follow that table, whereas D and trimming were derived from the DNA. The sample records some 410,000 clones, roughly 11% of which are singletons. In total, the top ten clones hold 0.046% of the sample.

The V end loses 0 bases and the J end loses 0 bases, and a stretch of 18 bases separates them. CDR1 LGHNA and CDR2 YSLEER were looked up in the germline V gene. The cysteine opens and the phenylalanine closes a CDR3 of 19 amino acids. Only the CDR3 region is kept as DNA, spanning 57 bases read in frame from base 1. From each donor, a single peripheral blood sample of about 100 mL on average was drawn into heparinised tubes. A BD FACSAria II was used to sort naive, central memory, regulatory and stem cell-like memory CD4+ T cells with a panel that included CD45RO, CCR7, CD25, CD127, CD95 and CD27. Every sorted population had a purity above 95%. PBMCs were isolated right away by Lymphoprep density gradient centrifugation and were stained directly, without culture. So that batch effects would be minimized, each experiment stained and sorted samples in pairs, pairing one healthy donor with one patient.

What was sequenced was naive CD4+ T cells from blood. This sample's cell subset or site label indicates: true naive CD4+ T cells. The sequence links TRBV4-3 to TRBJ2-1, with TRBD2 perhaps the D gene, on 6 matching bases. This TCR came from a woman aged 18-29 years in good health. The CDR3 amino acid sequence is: CASSQDPWRGSSSYNEQFF. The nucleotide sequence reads TGCGCCAGCAGCCAAGATCCGTGGCGGGGATCGAGCTCCTACAATGAGCAGTTCTTC.